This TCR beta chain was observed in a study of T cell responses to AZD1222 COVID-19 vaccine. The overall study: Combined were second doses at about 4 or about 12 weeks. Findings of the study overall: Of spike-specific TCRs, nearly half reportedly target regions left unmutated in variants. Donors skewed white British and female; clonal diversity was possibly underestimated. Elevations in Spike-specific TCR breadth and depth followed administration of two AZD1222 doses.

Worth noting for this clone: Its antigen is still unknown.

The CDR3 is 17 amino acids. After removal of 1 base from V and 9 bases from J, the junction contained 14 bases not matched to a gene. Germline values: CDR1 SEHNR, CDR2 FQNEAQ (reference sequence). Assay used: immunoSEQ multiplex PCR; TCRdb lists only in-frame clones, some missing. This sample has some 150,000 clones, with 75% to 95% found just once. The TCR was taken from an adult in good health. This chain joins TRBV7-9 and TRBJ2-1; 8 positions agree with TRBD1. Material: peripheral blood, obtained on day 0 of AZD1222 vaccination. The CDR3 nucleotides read TGTGCCAGCAGCTTAGGAATTGACGGACAGGGAGGTGTTGAGCAGTTCTTC. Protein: CASSLGIDGQGGVEQFF.